Following are 18 T cell receptor beta chains from one sample sequenced in a study of shared clonotypes between healthy human individuals. Data came from immunoSEQ multiplex PCR; TCRdb stores just in-frame clones and leaves some out. The sample consists of about 2.1 million clones, 93% of them appearing once. Positively selected for CCR7, the CD45RO-negative cells used as naive CD8 cells excluded terminally differentiated effector memory CD45RA+ cells. The sequencing input was naive CD8+ T cells from PBMCs. These receptor sequences come from a man younger than 35 in good health. Some clones in this sample may be carry-over from other donors' samples.

V and J are TRBV28 and TRBJ2-7, with 13 bases matching TRBD2. The CDR3 spans 15 residues. Germline CDR1 is MDHEN and CDR2 is SYDVKM. V gave up 5 bases and J gave up 4 bases; unmatched junction bases: 5. CDR3 sequence reads: CASSPTSGRLYEQYF. CDR3 bases: TGTGCCAGCAGTCCGACTAGCGGGAGGCTTTACGAGCAGTACTTC. Full variable domain (remainder filled in from reference TRBV28 and TRBJ2-7): DVKVTQSSRYLVKRTGEKVFLECVQDMDHENMFWYRQDPGLGLRLIYFSYDVKMKEKGDIPEGYSVSREKKERFSLILESASTNQTSMYLCASSPTSGRLYEQYFGPGTRLTVT.

V gene TRBV7-9 combines with J gene TRBJ2-5; 12 bases agree with TRBD1. This CDR3 is built from 17 residues. The V and J ends lost 5 bases and 4 bases, in that order; junction bases with no gene match: 11. The V gene's germline CDR1 is SEHNR and CDR2 FQNEAQ (reference sequence). CDR3 residues: CASSRLMGQGAGETQYF. In DNA, the CDR3 is TGTGCCAGCAGCCGACTAATGGGACAGGGGGCCGGAGAGACCCAGTACTTC.

The V call is TRBV27, the J call TRBJ1-2, with D possibly being TRBD1 (6 bases). CDR3 length: 15 residues. Trimming stripped 3 bases from V and 5 bases from J, with 16 bases between. Looked up from germline, CDR1 is MNHEY and CDR2 is SMNVEV (reference sequence). The CDR3, as DNA: TGTGCCAGCAGTTTTACGTGGGACAAACAATATGGCTACACCTTC. Amino acids: CASSFTWDKQYGYTF.

The sample holds one count of this clone. V usage is TRBV5-5 and J usage is TRBJ2-7; no clear D. Trimming pared 1 base from V and 3 bases from J, leaving 14 bases between. This CDR3 is 15 amino acids long. Germline loops: CDR1 SGHKS, CDR2 YYEKEE (reference sequence). The CDR3 here is CASSLWVGLGYEQYF. The CDR3 region has the DNA TGTGCCAGCAGCTTGTGGGTCGGCTTGGGCTACGAGCAGTACTTC. Full variable domain (rest looked up from reference TRBV5-5 and TRBJ2-7): DAGVTQSPTHLIKTRGQQVTLRCSPISGHKSVSWYQQVLGQGPQFIFQYYEKEERGRGNFPDRFSARQFPNYSSELNVNALLLGDSALYLCASSLWVGLGYEQYFGPGTRLTVT.

In this sample, this clone turned up once. The V and J genes are TRBV11-2 and TRBJ2-4; possible D gene TRBD2, 6 bases. The CDR3 contains 13 residues. The V end was cut by 1 base, the J end by 9 bases, with 10 bases between. Germline V lookup: CDR1 SGHAT, CDR2 FQNNGV. As DNA, the CDR3 is TGTGCCAGCAGCTTAGCCGGGAGCGGCATTCAGTACTTC. Encoded protein: CASSLAGSGIQYF.

V and J are TRBV27 and TRBJ1-1; tentatively, D is TRBD1 (5 bases). V was shortened by 6 bases and J by 10 bases, with 24 bases between the two germline ends. CDR3 length: 15 amino acids. CDR1 and CDR2 (germline): MNHEY, SMNVEV (reference sequence). Written as DNA, the CDR3 is TGTGCCAGCAGGTCCCAATGGGGGGATCAGATAAGAGCTTTCTTT. This sequence encodes CASRSQWGDQIRAFF.

The chain combines TRBV5-1 with TRBJ2-3; D uncertain. The CDR3 is 15 residues long. CDR1 is SGHRS and CDR2 is YFSETQ in the germline V gene. With 0 bases removed from V and 5 bases from J, the gap between germline ends came to 13 bases. CDR3 nucleotides: TGCGCCAGCAGCTTGGGGCTGGTGCCCGTAGATACGCAGTATTTT. Its translation: CASSLGLVPVDTQYF.

The rearrangement links TRBV28 to TRBJ2-5; 7 nucleotides line up with TRBD1. The CDR3 is 18 amino acids. With 6 bases clipped from V and 5 bases from J, the junction kept 21 bases outside the gene matches. CDR1 is MDHEN and CDR2 is SYDVKM in the germline V gene. The CDR3 nucleotides are TGTGCCAGCAGCCAGCAAAACTCGGACAGGTCGACTTGGGAGACCCAGTACTTC. Its protein product is CASSQQNSDRSTWETQYF.

The chain has TRBV6-4 and TRBJ2-5; no clear D. The CDR3 has 17 residues. V shed 8 bases and J shed 4 bases, with 26 bases lying between them. Per the germline V gene, CDR1 is MRHNA and CDR2 is SNTAGT. This chain's CDR3 is CASVSTTTGPGIETQYF. CDR3 nucleotide sequence: TGTGCCAGCGTTTCTACGACAACCGGACCCGGAATAGAGACCCAGTACTTC.

The chain joins TRBV27 to TRBJ1-5, with D possibly TRBD1 on 6 matching bases. V was clipped by 3 bases and J by 8 bases, with 14 bases between them. The CDR3 contains 14 residues. Per the germline V gene, CDR1 is MNHEY and CDR2 is SMNVEV (reference sequence). CDR3 sequence (DNA): TGTGCCAGCAGTTTGAGGGATTACAGGGAGCCCCAGCATTTT. Translation gives CASSLRDYREPQHF.

As concerns this clone: The sample has other DNA sequences that encode this CDR3 too. The chain employs TRBV5-4 and TRBJ1-1, with unresolved D. The CDR3 is 13 residues long. Between the trimmed V and J ends, which lost 2 bases and 2 bases, there was a span of 7 bases. Germline loops: CDR1 SGHNT, CDR2 YYREEE (reference sequence). For the CDR3, the DNA is TGTGCCAGCAGCTTCGGCAGCAACACTGAAGCTTTCTTT. Translated: CASSFGSNTEAFF.

V gene TRBV27 combines with J gene TRBJ2-3; D assignment may be TRBD1 or TRBD2 (5 bases each). Germline CDR1 reads MNHEY; CDR2 reads SMNVEV (reference sequence). The CDR3 totals 14 residues. V was clipped by 5 bases and J by 2 bases, with 11 bases between them. The CDR3 loop is CASSLPGPTDTQYF. In nucleotides, the CDR3 is TGTGCCAGCAGTCTTCCGGGACCCACAGATACGCAGTATTTT.

The CDR3 reads CASGPAGLTDTQYF. Here the CDR3 DNA reads TGTGCCAGCGGGCCGGCAGGGTTGACAGATACGCAGTATTTT. The chain uses TRBV28 and TRBJ2-3; D perhaps matches TRBD1 (5 bases). V was trimmed by 8 bases and J by 3 bases, leaving 15 bases between them. CDR1 is MDHEN, CDR2 SYDVKM, per germline. The CDR3 has 14 residues.

The chain recombines TRBV29-1 with TRBJ1-2; D may be TRBD1 (6 bases). Germline-derived CDR1 and CDR2 are SQVTM and ANQGSEA. Trimming took 0 bases from V and 7 from J, leaving 12 bases between them. This CDR3 is built from 13 residues. The CDR3 loop reads CSVEEGGAFGYTF. The DNA of the CDR3 is TGCAGCGTTGAAGAGGGGGGCGCATTTGGCTACACCTTC.

The CDR3 loop is CASSDSRVEKLFF. The CDR3 DNA is TGTGCCAGCAGTGATTCTAGGGTGGAAAAACTGTTTTTT. The chain is built from TRBV6-1 and TRBJ1-4; unclear D gene. Germline V gene data show CDR1 as MNHNS and CDR2 as SASEGT. This CDR3 contains 13 residues. Trimming took 3 bases from V and 8 from J, leaving 10 bases between them.

The chain combines TRBV6-6 with TRBJ1-5; unclear D gene. V shed 0 bases and J shed 2 bases, with 8 bases lying between them. This CDR3 is 15 amino acids long. Germline V gives CDR1 MNHNY, CDR2 SVGAGI (reference sequence). The DNA for the CDR3 is TGTGCCAGCAGTTACTCGTGGGGTGGCAATCAGCCCCAGCATTTT. Translation gives CASSYSWGGNQPQHF.

The gene calls are TRBV29-1 and TRBJ2-7; 10 nucleotides match TRBD1. The V segment lost 4 bases and the J segment 5 bases; nucleotides outside the gene matches: 8. The CDR3 has 14 residues. Germline V gives CDR1 SQVTM, CDR2 ANQGSEA. The CDR3 spells CSVVGGQGFNEQYF. Here the CDR3 DNA reads TGCAGCGTTGTCGGGGGACAGGGGTTTAACGAGCAGTACTTC.

The chain combines TRBV29-1 with TRBJ2-2; maybe TRBD1 (5 bases). The CDR3 sequence is 16 residues long. The germline V gene has CDR1 SQVTM and CDR2 ANQGSEA. Trimming took 7 bases from V and 4 from J, leaving 22 bases between them. This CDR3 reads CSAGPSAADSTGELFF. The CDR3 region has the DNA TGCAGCGCCGGGCCCTCGGCGGCAGACAGCACCGGGGAGCTGTTTTTT.